Included here is one TCR beta chain sequence, with context. This clonotype was counted many times. What antigen it recognizes has not been identified. Nothing much larger sits one base from this clone, and base qualities are not available. The library was produced with RT-PCR. Sequenced on an Illumina HiSeq 2500. The public reads were reanalyzed by TCRdb: fastp trimming at Q25, MiXCR alignment, in-frame beta chains only. Entries that share a CDR3 protein sequence are merged under the most common genes and DNA. Here the sample has about 620,000 distinct CDR3 sequences; over 9% occur a single time. Together, the top ten hold about 11% of the sample. CDR1 and CDR2 are read off the germline V gene as SQVTM and ANQGSEA. The CDR3, from cysteine to phenylalanine, totals 13 residues. Of the read, only the CDR3 DNA is kept; its 39 bases are in frame from base 1. V is cut by 2 bases and J by 0 bases, and the space between the germline ends is 4 bases.

This record belongs to a study of response to subunit inactivated influenza vaccine (dated by TCRdb to between 2017 and 2018). In terms of the full investigation: To follow how T cells responded to a trivalent subunit inactivated influenza vaccine, the researchers relied on deep quantitative profiling of the T cell receptor repertoire. Paper-wide results and their limitations: It was suggested by the authors that each seasonal influenza vaccination may recruit only a limited number of new T cells.

These same records also appear under a second study, on T cells expressing NK-cell markers. The second paper further reports: TCR beta cDNA libraries were made by 5'RACE template switching that added a universal primer site and unique molecular identifiers. TCR beta-chain repertoires were profiled in sorted CD3+CD56+NKG2C+, CD3+CD56+NKG2C- and CD3+CD56-NKG2C+ T-cell subsets from about 8 donors. Among the eight sequenced donors, seven were HCMV-seropositive and one was HCMV-seronegative. To restrict sorting to alphabetaTCR-expressing T cells, an anti-gammadeltaTCR antibody was added in several experiments. In roughly 6 donors, the dominant CD3+CD56+NKG2C+ clonotypes were found to rank among the top 10 CD8+ clonotypes and to make up about 1.0-7.0% of CD8+ T cells. Those dominant clonotypes were again the most abundant among CD3+CD56-NKG2C+ cells in a handful of donors, at about 28.3-65%. Whether the expanded NKG2C-expressing T cell clones were specific for HCMV antigens was left unclear. The eight sequenced donors were randomly selected healthy volunteers, three men and five women. To determine HCMV serostatus, a commercial ELISA kit was used to detect HCMV-specific IgG in serum. Ficoll density gradient centrifugation was used to isolate peripheral blood mononuclear cells from blood. For a handful of donors, bulk peripheral blood T-cell repertoires were also sequenced from unsorted PBMC. Priming for cDNA synthesis came from the TCR beta constant segment, and two successive PCR amplification steps followed. Illumina HiSeq 2000/2500, MiSeq or NextSeq was used to sequence libraries as 2 x 150 bp reads. MIGEC handled demultiplexing of the reads and grouping by UMI, while MiTCR was used to assemble and quantify clonotypes. To remove erroneous sequences, TCR cDNA sequences were retained only when supported by two or more reads. Downstream repertoire analysis used the tcR package, and clonotypes were matched across fractions by CDR3 nucleotide sequence plus V segment. VDJmatch was used to annotate antigen specificity against VDJdb, with one amino acid substitution in CDR3 allowed.

The chain is assembled from TRBV29-1 and TRBJ2-2, with no D gene named confidently. Sequenced material: PBMCs from blood, taken on the day of vaccination. This clonotype was sampled from a man between 50 and 59 years old who received an inactivated influenza vaccine. Donor details come from another sample of the same person, matched by shared clones. The CDR3 has the sequence CSVEQSNTGELFF. The DNA is TGCAGCGTTGAACAATCGAACACCGGGGAGCTGTTTTTT.